What follows are 10 T cell receptor beta chains derived from one specimen sequenced in a study of blood T cell repertoires in COVID-19. Measured with immunoSEQ multiplex PCR; TCRdb has only the in-frame clones, and not every one. Found here are under 350,000 clones, around nine tenths of them singletons; the top ten hold over 1%. The sample taken for sequencing was peripheral blood. The receptors stem from a man in his sixties or seventies with acute or convalescent COVID-19.

The chain links TRBV5-1 to TRBJ2-7; possible D gene TRBD2, 6 bases. The CDR3 loop spans 13 amino acids. V was trimmed by 0 bases and J by 4 bases, leaving 8 bases between them. In germline, CDR1 is SGHRS, CDR2 YFSETQ. CDR3 region: CASSLEGGYEQYF. In DNA form, the CDR3 reads TGCGCCAGCAGCTTGGAGGGAGGATACGAGCAGTACTTC. Full variable domain (missing parts from reference TRBV5-1 and TRBJ2-7): KAGVTQTPRYLIKTRGQQVTLSCSPISGHRSVSWYQQTPGQGLQFLFEYFSETQRNKGNFPGRFSGRQFSNSRSEMNVSTLELGDSALYLCASSLEGGYEQYFGPGTRLTVT.

The chain links TRBV3-1 (or the pseudogene TRBV3-2) to TRBJ2-3, with 7 bases lining up with TRBD1. V was pared by 1 base and J by 1 base, with 14 bases of the junction left unmatched. The germline V gene has CDR1 LGHDT and CDR2 YNNKEL (reference sequence). CDR3 length equals 19 residues. CDR3: CASSQGRGQPGFRTDTQYF. The CDR3 coding sequence is TGTGCCAGCAGCCAAGGCCGGGGACAGCCAGGATTCCGCACAGATACGCAGTATTTT.

This clone was seen more than once but under ten times. The chain is built from TRBV6-2 or TRBV6-3 and TRBJ1-2; 9 bases line up with TRBD1. V dropped 5 bases and J dropped 7; count of bases not matched to a gene: 11. This CDR3 is 15 amino acids long. Germline loops: CDR1 MNHEY, CDR2 SVGEGT. CDR3 in amino acids: CASSTPPGQGAGYTF. CDR3 DNA: TGTGCCAGCAGTACTCCCCCGGGACAGGGAGCTGGCTACACCTTC.

As DNA, the CDR3 is TGTGCCAGCCAGGGACAATCTTACACCGGGGAGCTGTTTTTT. It translates to CASQGQSYTGELFF. This chain links TRBV19 with TRBJ2-2; TRBD1 is a possible D gene (6 bases). Trimming left V 9 bases short and J 3 bases short, with 14 bases between. CDR1 and CDR2 (germline): LNHDA, SQIVND (reference sequence). This CDR3 comprises 14 residues.

This chain links TRBV6-6 with TRBJ2-1, with 7 bases lining up with TRBD1. The CDR3 consists of 17 residues. Looked up from germline, CDR1 is MNHNY and CDR2 is SVGAGI (reference sequence). The trim removed 5 bases at V and 6 bases at J, leaving 16 bases unmatched. CDR3 nucleotides: TGTGCCAGCAGTCTACGCCCCGGTAGGGGGCTCGGCAATGAGCAGTTCTTC. This codes for CASSLRPGRGLGNEQFF.

The V call is TRBV4-3, the J call TRBJ2-7; the D gene is possibly TRBD1 (6 bases). Trimming stripped 0 bases from V and 3 bases from J, with 12 bases between. Germline CDR1 is LGHNA and CDR2 is YSLEER. The CDR3 has 15 amino acids. The CDR3 region is CASSQEWGQDYEQYF. The CDR3 nucleotides read TGCGCCAGCAGCCAAGAATGGGGGCAAGACTACGAGCAGTACTTC.

This clone was detected ten times or more. J is TRBJ1-3 and V is TRBV18; 8 nucleotides match TRBD1. The CDR3 has 13 amino acids. Germline lookup yields CDR1 KGHSH and CDR2 LQKENI. J lost 4 bases, V lost 8 bases, and 4 bases had no gene match. The CDR3 nucleotides are TGTGCCAGCCCGGACAGGGACGGAAACACCATATATTTT. Its translation is CASPDRDGNTIYF.

This clone has just one count. The rearrangement joins TRBV6-2 or TRBV6-3 to TRBJ1-5; a weak D match, TRBD1 (5 bases). The CDR3 loop spans 16 amino acids. Trimming cost V 4 bases and J 2 bases, with 15 bases left between them. Germline CDR1 MNHEY, CDR2 SVGEGT. CDR3 DNA: TGTGCCAGCAGTTCCACCCAGGGAATAGGCAATCAGCCCCAGCATTTT. Encoded protein: CASSSTQGIGNQPQHF.

The chain recombines TRBV21-1 with TRBJ2-5; the tabulated D call, TRBD1, remains unverified against the DNA. TRBV21-1 is a pseudogene locus. The CDR3 loop spans 16 amino acids. The CDR3 reads CASSPTGTGDFETQYF. In DNA form, the CDR3 reads TGTGCCAGCAGCCCCACTGGGACAGGGGATTTTGAGACCCAGTACTTC.

This sequence joins TRBV7-3 and TRBJ1-6; TRBD1 is a possible D gene (5 bases). The CDR3 length is 16 residues. CDR1 SGHTA and CDR2 FQGTGA come from the germline V gene. V shed 0 bases and J shed 10 bases, with 16 bases lying between them. The CDR3 is CASSLTSPGAGSPLHF. The CDR3 nucleotides are TGTGCCAGCAGCTTAACGTCGCCCGGTGCAGGGTCACCCCTCCACTTT. Based on the CDR3 plus reference TRBV7-3 and TRBJ1-6, the full variable domain is GAGVSQTPSNKVTEKGKYVELRCDPISGHTALYWYRQSLGQGPEFLIYFQGTGAADDSGLPNDRFFAVRPEGSVSTLKIQRTERGDSAVYLCASSLTSPGAGSPLHFGNGTRLTVT.